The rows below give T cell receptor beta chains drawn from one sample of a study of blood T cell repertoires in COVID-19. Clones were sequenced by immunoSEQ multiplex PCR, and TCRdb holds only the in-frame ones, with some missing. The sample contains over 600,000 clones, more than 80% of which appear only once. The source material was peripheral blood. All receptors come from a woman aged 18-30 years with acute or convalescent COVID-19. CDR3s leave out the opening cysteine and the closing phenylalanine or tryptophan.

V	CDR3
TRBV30	AWTRTGGFSYNEQF
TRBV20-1	SAWTTEAF
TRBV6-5	ASRKTDRRNTEAF
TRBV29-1	SVEDAEARHYGYT
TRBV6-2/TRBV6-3	ASSSRAGQGKYEQY
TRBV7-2	ASSLEQGLWNTIY
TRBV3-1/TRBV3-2	ASSQVNSAEQY
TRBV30	AWSQDKPAGGADTQY
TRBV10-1	AREGRANRSGNTIY
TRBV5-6	ASSLSPGATNEKLF
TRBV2	ASSDGQFKYYEQY
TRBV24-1	ATSGRTSQGETQY
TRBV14	ASSQMAVWSYTEAF
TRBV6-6	ASSLPPQADGYT
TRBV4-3	ASSQDFGAAAQPQH
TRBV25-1	ASSGGLSSGNTIY
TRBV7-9	ASSYTGFYGYT
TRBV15	ATSRDTGVAYGYT